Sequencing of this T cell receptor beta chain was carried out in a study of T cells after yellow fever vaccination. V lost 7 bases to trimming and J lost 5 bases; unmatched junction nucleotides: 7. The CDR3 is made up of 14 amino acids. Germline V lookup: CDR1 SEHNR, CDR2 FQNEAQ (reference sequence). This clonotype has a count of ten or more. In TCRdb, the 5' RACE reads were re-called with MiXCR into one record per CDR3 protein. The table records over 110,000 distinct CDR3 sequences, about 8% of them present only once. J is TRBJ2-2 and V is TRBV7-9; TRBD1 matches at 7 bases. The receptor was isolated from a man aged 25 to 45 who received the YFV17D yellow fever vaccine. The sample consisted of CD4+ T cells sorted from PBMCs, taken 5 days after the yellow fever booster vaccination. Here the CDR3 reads CASTLLTGTGELFF. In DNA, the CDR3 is TGTGCCAGCACCCTTCTGACAGGGACCGGGGAGCTGTTTTTT.